The 28 T cell receptor beta chains below come from one sample, sequenced in a study of blood T cell repertoires in COVID-19. Only in-frame clones appear in the TCRdb table, and some are missing; sequencing was by immunoSEQ multiplex PCR. The profile shows 390,000 or so clones, 90% of them singletons. Sequences were obtained from peripheral blood. These TCRs come from a man between 18 and 35 years old with active or convalescent COVID-19.

For the CDR3, the DNA is TGTGCCAGCAGGTACGGGACTCGAGAATACAATGAGCAGTTCTTC. It yields the protein CASRYGTREYNEQFF. The chain employs TRBV7-2 and TRBJ2-1, with a weak D call TRBD2 (6 bases). This CDR3 is 15 amino acids long. Germline V gene sequence: CDR1 SGHTA, CDR2 FQGNSA. V dropped 6 bases and J dropped 4 bases, with 16 bases sitting between them.

This clone was counted once. The V call is TRBV5-4, the J call TRBJ1-4; TRBD1 agrees at 8 bases. The germline V gene encodes CDR1 SGHNT and CDR2 YYREEE (reference sequence). Trimming cost V 4 bases and J 6 bases; bases outside gene matches: 8. The CDR3 length is 15 residues. The CDR3 reads CASSHRQGMDEKLFF. CDR3 in DNA: TGTGCCAGCAGCCATCGACAGGGGATGGATGAAAAACTGTTTTTT.

This chain links TRBV11-1 with TRBJ1-4; maybe TRBD1 (6 bases). This CDR3 has 14 amino acids. Per germline, CDR1 SGHAT and CDR2 FQDESV (reference sequence). CDR3 coding DNA: TGTGCATCTCTAAGGGGGGGCCTAAATGAAAAACTGTTTTTT. Translating gives CASLRGGLNEKLFF.

The CDR3 is CASSLRAIANSPLHF. CDR3 nucleotide sequence: TGTGCCAGCAGTTTAAGAGCAATTGCCAATTCACCCCTCCACTTT. This sequence joins TRBV27 and TRBJ1-6, with no clear D. The CDR3 contains 15 residues. Germline-derived CDR1 and CDR2 are MNHEY and SMNVEV (reference sequence). Between the trimmed V and J ends, which lost 2 bases and 7 bases, there was a span of 12 bases.

The chain joins TRBV27 to TRBJ2-7, with a possible D match to TRBD1 (5 bases). Germline loops: CDR1 MNHEY, CDR2 SMNVEV (reference sequence). V lost 4 bases to trimming and J lost 3 bases, with 10 bases between them. This CDR3 contains 13 residues. CDR3 sequence: CASSSDRYYEQYF. CDR3 DNA sequence: TGTGCCAGCAGTTCTGACAGATACTACGAGCAGTACTTC.

The CDR3 coding sequence is TGTGCCTGGAGTGTAAAACAGGGGGCTGGCTACACCTTC. Its protein product is CAWSVKQGAGYTF. The chain carries TRBV30 and TRBJ1-2, with TRBD1 identical over 9 bases. The CDR3 totals 13 residues. Germline V gene data show CDR1 as GTSNPN and CDR2 as SVGIG (reference sequence). J lost 7 bases, V lost 0 bases, and 3 bases had no gene match.

This rearrangement joins TRBV4-1 to TRBJ2-4; a weak D match, TRBD1 (6 bases). Between the trimmed V and J ends, which lost 4 bases and 1 base, there was a span of 23 bases. CDR1 is MGHRA and CDR2 is YSYEKL in the germline V gene. The CDR3 loop spans 19 amino acids. The CDR3 sequence: CASSPKLAGATLAKNIQYF. In nucleotides, the CDR3 is TGCGCCAGCAGCCCTAAACTGGCAGGGGCGACCTTGGCCAAAAACATTCAGTACTTC.

This clone was observed once. The chain joins TRBV19 to TRBJ2-1, with 9 bases lining up with TRBD1. The germline gives CDR1 LNHDA, CDR2 SQIVND (reference sequence). The V segment lost 5 bases and the J segment 8 bases; nucleotides outside the gene matches: 13. The CDR3 consists of 16 residues. This CDR3 reads CASSVIRGQGIDEQFF. The CDR3, as DNA: TGTGCCAGTAGTGTAATTCGCGGACAGGGGATCGATGAGCAGTTCTTC.

This chain joins TRBV6-5 and TRBJ1-2, with D unresolved. V lost 2 bases and J 4 bases, leaving 14 bases between the germline ends. The CDR3 totals 15 residues. Germline V gene data show CDR1 as MNHEY and CDR2 as SVGAGI. CDR3 DNA: TGTGCCAGCAGTTACCTCGGAGCGGCCACCTATGGCTACACCTTC. Amino acids: CASSYLGAATYGYTF.

The chain links TRBV11-2 to TRBJ2-5; D not resolved. Deletions cut 5 bases from V and 5 bases from J, with 6 bases between. This CDR3 is 11 amino acids long. The germline CDR1 and CDR2 sequences are SGHAT and FQNNGV. In DNA form, the CDR3 reads TGTGCCAGCAGCGTCGGTGAGACCCAGTACTTC. Its protein is CASSVGETQYF.

This clone was detected only once. The genes are TRBV27 and TRBJ1-2; the D is unclear. Germline CDR1 MNHEY, CDR2 SMNVEV (reference sequence). The CDR3 spans 13 residues. The ends were cut back, 3 bases at V and 1 base at J, with 6 bases in the middle. The CDR3 is CASSFHGNYGYTF. CDR3 sequence (DNA): TGTGCCAGCAGTTTCCACGGTAACTATGGCTACACCTTC.

The CDR3: CASSPRKGDTEAFF. The CDR3 DNA is TGTGCCAGCAGTCCGCGGAAGGGGGACACTGAAGCTTTCTTT. V is TRBV6-5 and J is TRBJ1-1, with D possibly matching TRBD1 (6 bases). The CDR3 loop spans 14 amino acids. The V end was cut by 5 bases, the J end by 3 bases, with 13 bases between. Germline lookup yields CDR1 MNHEY and CDR2 SVGAGI.

In the case of this clone: Compared with germline, one end of the junction differs, possibly owing to a read error. The rearrangement links TRBV5-1 to TRBJ2-2, with D possibly matching TRBD1 (6 bases). CDR3 length equals 16 residues. Germline V gene sequence: CDR1 SGHRS, CDR2 YFSETQ. CDR3: CASRLDQGRGTGELFF. CDR3 sequence (DNA): TGCGCCAGCAGATTGGATCAGGGCAGGGGCACCGGGGAGCTGTTTTTT.

The rearrangement links TRBV28 to TRBJ1-5, with 10 bases lining up with TRBD1. Looked up from germline, CDR1 is MDHEN and CDR2 is SYDVKM. This CDR3 has 14 amino acids. Trimming cost V 5 bases and J 6 bases; bases outside gene matches: 4. The CDR3 nucleotides read TGTGCCAGCAGTGTCGGGACAGGGGTTCAGCCCCAGCATTTT. This encodes CASSVGTGVQPQHF.

The V and J genes are TRBV11-2 and TRBJ1-2; D possibly corresponds to TRBD1 (5 bases). Germline V gene lookup returns CDR1 SGHAT and CDR2 FQNNGV. The CDR3 loop spans 14 amino acids. V gave up 0 bases and J gave up 4 bases, with 9 bases separating them. The DNA for the CDR3 is TGTGCCAGCAGCTTAGAAGGGGTGGGCTATGGCTACACCTTC. Translated, it gives CASSLEGVGYGYTF.

This clone appeared once. The chain uses TRBV4-1 and TRBJ2-3; D not certain. Germline lookup yields CDR1 MGHRA and CDR2 YSYEKL. The CDR3 runs to 14 residues. The V end was cut by 1 base, the J end by 3 bases, with 8 bases between. CDR3: CASSQGYETDTQYF. CDR3 coding DNA: TGCGCCAGCAGCCAAGGGTATGAGACAGATACGCAGTATTTT.

V usage is TRBV2 and J usage is TRBJ1-5, with 7 bases that match TRBD1. This CDR3 is 14 amino acids long. Trimming at V came to 7 bases and at J to 1 base, leaving 4 bases not matched to a gene. Germline V gene lookup returns CDR1 SNHLY and CDR2 FYNNEI. The CDR3 loop reads CASTQGDSNQPQHF. The CDR3 coding sequence is TGTGCCAGCACCCAGGGGGACAGCAATCAGCCCCAGCATTTT. Full variable domain (rest looked up from reference TRBV2 and TRBJ1-5): EPEVTQTPSHQVTQMGQEVILRCVPISNHLYFYWYRQILGQKVEFLVSFYNNEISEKSEIFDDQFSVERPDGSNFTLKIRSTKLEDSAMYFCASTQGDSNQPQHFGDGTRLSIL.

This chain connects TRBV28 to TRBJ1-2, with no clear D. The germline V gene encodes CDR1 MDHEN and CDR2 SYDVKM. This CDR3 comprises 14 residues. V dropped 6 bases and J dropped 4 bases, with 15 bases sitting between them. In DNA, the CDR3 is TGTGCCAGCAGCATAGAGGGCAGTGGCTATGGCTACACCTTC. Translation gives CASSIEGSGYGYTF.

J is TRBJ1-2 and V is TRBV6-2 or TRBV6-3, with D possibly being TRBD1 (5 bases). This CDR3 spans 17 amino acids. Per germline, CDR1 MNHEY and CDR2 SVGEGT. The V and J ends lost 4 bases and 3 bases respectively, with 21 bases between them. CDR3 nucleotides: TGTGCCAGCAGTTCCCCCTGGGTTGGGGCAGGTGACTATGGCTACACCTTC. Translating it yields CASSSPWVGAGDYGYTF.

The rearrangement joins TRBV4-3 to TRBJ2-1, with 7 bases lining up with TRBD2. CDR3 length: 15 amino acids. Per germline, CDR1 LGHNA and CDR2 YSLEER. V was clipped by 5 bases and J by 10 bases; unmatched bases: 14. The CDR3 coding sequence is TGCGCCAGCAGCGCCACCGCCGAGACTAGCCACGAGCAGTTCTTC. Amino acid sequence: CASSATAETSHEQFF.

This clone came up a few times. The rearrangement links TRBV11-1 to TRBJ2-1, with TRBD2 identical over 7 bases. The CDR3 has 15 amino acids. CDR1 SGHAT and CDR2 FQDESV come from the germline V gene (reference sequence). V shed 6 bases, J shed 6 bases, and the junction held 11 bases outside the gene matches. DNA of the CDR3: TGTGCCAGCAGACACGGTGGAATAGCGGGCAATGAGCAGTTCTTC. It yields the protein CASRHGGIAGNEQFF.

This clone was seen more than once but under ten times. The chain links TRBV15 to TRBJ2-5; D perhaps matches TRBD2 (5 bases). The V end lost 3 bases, the J end lost 4 bases, and 6 bases lay between the germline ends. The CDR3 extends over 12 amino acids. Germline CDR1 LNHNV, CDR2 YYDKDF (reference sequence). CDR3 DNA sequence: TGTGCCACCAGCAGTCGGGGAGAGACCCAGTACTTC. This sequence encodes CATSSRGETQYF.

A single count supports this clone. The genes are TRBV6-4 and TRBJ2-7; the match to TRBD2 covers 7 bases. CDR1 and CDR2 (germline): MRHNA, SNTAGT. The V and J ends lost 2 bases and 0 bases, in that order; junction bases with no gene match: 7. This CDR3 is 16 amino acids long. The CDR3 sequence is CASSDPFGGTSYEQYF. DNA of the CDR3: TGTGCCAGCAGTGACCCCTTCGGGGGGACCTCCTACGAGCAGTACTTC.

The V gene is TRBV6-6, the J gene TRBJ2-7; no reliable D call. The CDR3 has 15 residues. Germline CDR1 is MNHNY and CDR2 is SVGAGI (reference sequence). The V and J ends lost 0 bases and 2 bases respectively, with 11 bases between them. The CDR3 DNA reads as TGTGCCAGCAGTTACTCGATACAGACGACCTACGAGCAGTACTTC. This gives the protein CASSYSIQTTYEQYF.

The chain recombines TRBV9 with TRBJ2-4, with D possibly being TRBD2 (6 bases). The CDR3 runs to 16 residues. Germline loops: CDR1 SGDLS, CDR2 YYNGEE. V was pared by 0 bases and J by 0 bases, with 10 bases between. The CDR3 DNA sequence: TGTGCCAGCAGCGTAGCGGGCGGGATAGCCAAAAACATTCAGTACTTC. Its translation is CASSVAGGIAKNIQYF.

The CDR3 DNA sequence: TGTGCCAGCAGCTTAGCAATTGAGGGGGCGCCTTCACCCCTCCACTTT. This sequence encodes CASSLAIEGAPSPLHF. The J gene is TRBJ1-6, the V gene TRBV7-2; 7 nucleotides agree with TRBD1. CDR3 length equals 16 residues. Germline CDR1 is SGHTA and CDR2 is FQGNSA. The J segment lost 9 bases and the V segment lost 0 bases, leaving 8 bases of the junction unmatched.

The rearrangement uses TRBV6-5 and TRBJ2-7; 8 nucleotides align to TRBD2. CDR1 and CDR2 (germline): MNHEY, SVGAGI. Losses at the gene ends were 2 bases for V and 3 bases for J; bases not matched to a gene: 6. The CDR3 sequence is 15 residues long. The CDR3 here is CASSYGAGGGYEQYF. CDR3 nucleotide sequence: TGTGCCAGCAGTTACGGGGCGGGAGGTGGCTACGAGCAGTACTTC.

In the case of this clone: Other DNA variants within this sample encode the same CDR3. This chain joins TRBV6-5 and TRBJ2-1; TRBD2 matches 10 bases. The germline gives CDR1 MNHEY, CDR2 SVGAGI. V was pared by 2 bases and J by 7 bases, with 5 bases of the junction left unmatched. The CDR3 is 15 amino acids. In nucleotides, the CDR3 is TGTGCCAGCAGTTACGGGCTAGCGGGAGTGAATGAGCAGTTCTTC. Protein product: CASSYGLAGVNEQFF.